This T cell receptor beta chain was identified during a study of shared clonotypes between healthy human individuals. Profiled with immunoSEQ multiplex PCR; TCRdb holds only in-frame clones, not every one. This repertoire shows about 820,000 clones, about 92% found once; its top ten account for less than 25%. The naive CD8 population came from CD45RO-negative cells selected for CCR7, without terminally differentiated effector memory CD45RA+ cells. The TCR sequence derives from a man under 40 in good health. Sequencing was performed on naive CD8+ T cells sorted from blood.

The CDR3 reads CASSLPGLPDEQYF. CDR3 DNA sequence: TGTGCCAGCAGCTTACCGGGCCTACCCGACGAGCAGTACTTC. The gene calls are TRBV7-9 and TRBJ2-7; no firm D call. CDR1 is SEHNR and CDR2 is FQNEAQ in the germline V gene (reference sequence). The CDR3 length is 14 residues. Trimming removed 2 bases at V and 5 bases at J, with 13 bases between.